These 24 T cell receptor beta chains were all obtained from the same sample, sequenced in a study of blood T cell repertoires in COVID-19 (TCRdb year 2020). Library preparation used the immunoSEQ multiplex PCR assay. This immuneACCESS table, as held by TCRdb, lists in-frame sequences with V and J called but not all clones. Of the missing ones, under half trace to an unresolved V gene in checked studies; the others have no known cause. The sample table contains around 310,000 clones; only one count was recorded for around 90% of them. Clones ranked in the top ten supply around 0.96% of the sample. The sequencing sample was made of peripheral blood. The receptors stem from a woman between 40 and 50 years old with COVID-19, enrolled during active disease.

The CDR3 protein is CASSLYAGDNEQFF. The CDR3 DNA reads TGCGCCAGCAGCTTGTACGCAGGGGACAATGAGCAGTTCTTC. The chain recombines TRBV5-1 with TRBJ2-1; D might be TRBD1 (6 bases). Germline V CDR1 and CDR2: SGHRS, YFSETQ. The CDR3 spans 14 residues. Deletions cut 1 base from V and 5 bases from J, with 10 bases between. The whole variable domain, filled in from reference TRBV5-1 and TRBJ2-1, reads KAGVTQTPRYLIKTRGQQVTLSCSPISGHRSVSWYQQTPGQGLQFLFEYFSETQRNKGNFPGRFSGRQFSNSRSEMNVSTLELGDSALYLCASSLYAGDNEQFFGPGTRLTVL.

The chain couples TRBV5-1 to TRBJ2-5; D may be TRBD1 (5 bases). Trimming removed 1 base from V and 1 base from J, with 8 bases in between. This CDR3 spans 14 amino acids. CDR1 is SGHRS, CDR2 YFSETQ, per germline. The CDR3 nucleotides are TGCGCCAGCAGCTTGATTGGGGCCCAAGAGACCCAGTACTTC. Amino acid sequence: CASSLIGAQETQYF. The complete variable domain, with remaining parts taken from reference TRBV5-1 and TRBJ2-5, reads KAGVTQTPRYLIKTRGQQVTLSCSPISGHRSVSWYQQTPGQGLQFLFEYFSETQRNKGNFPGRFSGRQFSNSRSEMNVSTLELGDSALYLCASSLIGAQETQYFGPGTRLLVL.

The rearrangement links TRBV6-5 to TRBJ2-5, with D maybe TRBD1 (7 bases). Trimming took 8 bases from V and 2 from J, leaving 18 bases between them. The CDR3 is 15 residues long. The germline V gene has CDR1 MNHEY and CDR2 SVGAGI. The CDR3 is CASLGGQRIQETQYF. The DNA of the CDR3 is TGTGCCAGCTTGGGGGGACAGAGGATTCAAGAGACCCAGTACTTC.

The chain carries TRBV4-3 and TRBJ2-7; maybe TRBD1 (6 bases). CDR1 LGHNA and CDR2 YSLEER come from the germline V gene. There are 15 residues in the CDR3. V was pared by 1 base and J by 3 bases, with 13 bases between. The CDR3 sequence is CASSQGTETYYEQYF. The CDR3 DNA reads as TGCGCCAGCAGCCAAGGGACAGAGACATACTACGAGCAGTACTTC.

Remarks on this clone: Additional DNA sequences in this sample encode the identical CDR3. This chain connects TRBV5-1 to TRBJ1-1, with 9 nucleotides matching TRBD1. Germline CDR1 and CDR2: SGHRS and YFSETQ. This CDR3 is built from 15 residues. The trim removed 1 base at V and 2 bases at J, leaving 3 bases unmatched. The CDR3 DNA follows: TGCGCCAGCAGCTTGTTGGGACAGGGAAACACTGAAGCTTTCTTT. Its translation is CASSLLGQGNTEAFF.

The CDR3 region has the DNA TGCGCCAGCAGCTTGGTACTAGCGGGAGCAGAGACCCAGTACTTC. Translated, it gives CASSLVLAGAETQYF. J is TRBJ2-5 and V is TRBV5-1, with TRBD2 matching 11 bases. Germline V gene data show CDR1 as SGHRS and CDR2 as YFSETQ. The J segment lost 4 bases and the V segment lost 0 bases, leaving 2 bases of the junction unmatched. The CDR3 runs to 15 residues. The full variable domain, in which reference TRBV5-1 and TRBJ2-5 provide the parts outside the CDR3, is KAGVTQTPRYLIKTRGQQVTLSCSPISGHRSVSWYQQTPGQGLQFLFEYFSETQRNKGNFPGRFSGRQFSNSRSEMNVSTLELGDSALYLCASSLVLAGAETQYFGPGTRLLVL.

This sequence joins TRBV21-1 and TRBJ1-6; the D call in the table, TRBD1, was not verified against the DNA. TRBV21-1 is shown as a pseudogene. The CDR3 extends over 16 amino acids. The CDR3 here is CASSNDGTGRNSPLHF. The CDR3 DNA follows: TGTGCCAGCAGCAACGACGGGACAGGTCGTAATTCACCCCTCCACTTT.

The chain couples TRBV28 to TRBJ1-1; D remains unclear. From germline, CDR1 is MDHEN and CDR2 SYDVKM. Trimming took 7 bases from V and 1 from J, leaving 16 bases between them. The CDR3 length is 15 residues. This CDR3 reads CASTKNVRSNTEAFF. The CDR3 DNA follows: TGTGCCAGCACCAAGAACGTCAGGTCGAACACTGAAGCTTTCTTT.

The rearrangement joins TRBV2 to TRBJ1-5, with 7 bases fitting TRBD1. This CDR3 comprises 15 residues. The V gene's germline CDR1 is SNHLY and CDR2 FYNNEI. Germline trimming cut 7 bases from V and 1 base from J; bases unmatched to any gene: 7. CDR3 DNA: TGTGCCAGCACCCGGTTACAGGGGAGCAATCAGCCCCAGCATTTT. Protein sequence: CASTRLQGSNQPQHF. The entire variable domain, with the rest obtained from reference TRBV2 and TRBJ1-5, is as follows: EPEVTQTPSHQVTQMGQEVILRCVPISNHLYFYWYRQILGQKVEFLVSFYNNEISEKSEIFDDQFSVERPDGSNFTLKIRSTKLEDSAMYFCASTRLQGSNQPQHFGDGTRLSIL.

The gene calls are TRBV5-1 and TRBJ2-5; 9 bases align to TRBD2. CDR3 length: 14 amino acids. Trimming took 7 bases from V and 4 from J; bases not matched to a gene: 8. The V gene's germline CDR1 is SGHRS and CDR2 YFSETQ. The CDR3 is CASSVAGVRETQYF. The CDR3 region has the DNA TGCGCCAGCTCCGTAGCGGGAGTGAGAGAGACCCAGTACTTC.

The chain carries TRBV5-1 and TRBJ1-4, with D unresolved. Trimming left V 2 bases short and J 4 bases short, with 9 bases between. The CDR3 spans 14 residues. Looked up from germline, CDR1 is SGHRS and CDR2 is YFSETQ. The CDR3 DNA sequence: TGCGCCAGCAGCTTTGGAGGGCGTAATGAAAAACTGTTTTTT. Encoded protein: CASSFGGRNEKLFF.

The CDR3 here is CASSLAVSSPLHF. The DNA for the CDR3 is TGTGCCAGCAGCCTCGCCGTGAGCTCACCCCTCCACTTT. The J gene is TRBJ1-6, the V gene TRBV3-1 (or the pseudogene TRBV3-2), with D uncertain. Trimming took 4 bases from V and 10 from J, leaving 11 bases between them. Per germline, CDR1 LGHDT and CDR2 YNNKEL (reference sequence). This CDR3 has 13 residues.

The V call is TRBV7-6, the J call TRBJ2-7; TRBD1 matches at 8 bases. After removal of 0 bases from V and 2 bases from J, the junction contained 3 bases not matched to a gene. The CDR3 contains 15 residues. Germline V gene sequence: CDR1 SGHVS, CDR2 FNYEAQ. CDR3 protein: CASSLAGQGAYEQYF. CDR3 in DNA: TGTGCCAGCAGCTTAGCAGGACAGGGTGCCTACGAGCAGTACTTC.

This chain uses TRBV2 with TRBJ2-7; D possibly corresponds to TRBD1 (5 bases). The CDR3 has 16 residues. The V end lost 8 bases, the J end lost 0 bases, and 20 bases lay between the germline ends. The germline CDR1 and CDR2 sequences are SNHLY and FYNNEI. In DNA, the CDR3 is TGTGCCAGCGTGTTATCTCCTCAGGGATACTCCTACGAGCAGTACTTC. This codes for CASVLSPQGYSYEQYF.

This chain joins TRBV6-5 and TRBJ1-3, with 9 positions matching TRBD1. The CDR3 contains 14 residues. V was pared by 4 bases and J by 2 bases, with 0 bases of the junction left unmatched. Germline V gives CDR1 MNHEY, CDR2 SVGAGI. This chain's CDR3 is CASSWDRAGNTIYF. CDR3 bases: TGTGCCAGCAGTTGGGACAGGGCTGGAAACACCATATATTTT.

The rearrangement links TRBV27 to TRBJ2-1; D is unresolved. CDR1 is MNHEY, CDR2 SMNVEV, per germline (reference sequence). The CDR3 spans 16 residues. The V end lost 0 bases, the J end lost 1 base, and 10 bases lay between the germline ends. The CDR3: CASSLSRSSSYNEQFF. DNA for the CDR3: TGTGCCAGCAGTTTATCGAGGTCCTCGTCCTACAATGAGCAGTTCTTC.

The chain recombines TRBV5-1 with TRBJ2-1; D is perhaps TRBD2 (5 bases). CDR1 is SGHRS, CDR2 YFSETQ, per germline. V lost 4 bases to trimming and J lost 0 bases, with 14 bases between them. The CDR3 length is 16 residues. The CDR3 DNA reads as TGCGCCAGCAGCCCCTCGGTAAGCGGCTCCTACAATGAGCAGTTCTTC. It specifies CASSPSVSGSYNEQFF.

The V gene is TRBV12-3 or TRBV12-4, the J gene TRBJ2-5, with 10 bases aligning to TRBD1. This CDR3 comprises 12 residues. V shed 5 bases and J 10 bases; nucleotides not matched to a gene: 4. In nucleotides, the CDR3 is TGTGCCAGCAGTAGGACAGGGGGGAACCAGTACTTC. This sequence encodes CASSRTGGNQYF.

This clone was found once. The genes are TRBV7-6 and TRBJ2-7; D is possibly TRBD2 (6 bases). The CDR3 contains 14 residues. Germline lookup yields CDR1 SGHVS and CDR2 FNYEAQ. V was clipped by 5 bases and J by 6 bases, with 17 bases between them. The CDR3 spells CASSPTPTSPEQYF. The CDR3 bases are TGTGCCAGCAGCCCAACCCCGACTAGTCCCGAGCAGTACTTC.

The rearrangement joins TRBV7-2 to TRBJ1-1, with D possibly being TRBD1 (6 bases). V gave up 5 bases and J gave up 4 bases, with 8 bases separating them. This CDR3 is built from 12 residues. Germline loops: CDR1 SGHTA, CDR2 FQGNSA. DNA for the CDR3: TGTGCCAGCAGCCGGGACACCACTGAAGCTTTCTTT. It encodes CASSRDTTEAFF.

The chain uses TRBV6-4 and TRBJ2-7, with 7 bases lining up with TRBD1. Per germline, CDR1 MRHNA and CDR2 SNTAGT. This CDR3 is 12 amino acids long. The V and J ends lost 1 base and 7 bases, in that order; junction bases with no gene match: 1. The CDR3 region is CASSDLQGEQYF. CDR3 bases: TGTGCCAGCAGTGACTTACAGGGGGAGCAGTACTTC.

The rearrangement links TRBV2 to TRBJ1-5; D remains ambiguous. Trimming left V 2 bases short and J 1 base short, with 12 bases between. Per germline, CDR1 SNHLY and CDR2 FYNNEI. The CDR3 has 16 amino acids. CDR3 nucleotide sequence: TGTGCCAGCAGTGAATCAGGCATCTTAAGCAATCAGCCCCAGCATTTT. This sequence encodes CASSESGILSNQPQHF.

The chain recombines TRBV28 with TRBJ1-5, with D possibly matching TRBD1 (5 bases). V lost 5 bases, J lost 4 bases, and 6 bases lay in between. The CDR3 sequence is 12 residues long. CDR1 and CDR2 (germline): MDHEN, SYDVKM. CDR3 sequence reads: CASSDSNQPQHF. The CDR3 coding sequence is TGTGCCAGCAGTGACAGTAATCAGCCCCAGCATTTT.

The chain has TRBV7-2 and TRBJ2-3; D may be TRBD2 (5 bases). The CDR3 is 12 amino acids. Looked up from germline, CDR1 is SGHTA and CDR2 is FQGNSA. Trimming took 8 bases from V and 5 from J, leaving 11 bases between them. The CDR3 sequence: CASGYRGDTQYF. DNA for the CDR3: TGTGCCAGCGGCTACCGGGGAGATACGCAGTATTTT.